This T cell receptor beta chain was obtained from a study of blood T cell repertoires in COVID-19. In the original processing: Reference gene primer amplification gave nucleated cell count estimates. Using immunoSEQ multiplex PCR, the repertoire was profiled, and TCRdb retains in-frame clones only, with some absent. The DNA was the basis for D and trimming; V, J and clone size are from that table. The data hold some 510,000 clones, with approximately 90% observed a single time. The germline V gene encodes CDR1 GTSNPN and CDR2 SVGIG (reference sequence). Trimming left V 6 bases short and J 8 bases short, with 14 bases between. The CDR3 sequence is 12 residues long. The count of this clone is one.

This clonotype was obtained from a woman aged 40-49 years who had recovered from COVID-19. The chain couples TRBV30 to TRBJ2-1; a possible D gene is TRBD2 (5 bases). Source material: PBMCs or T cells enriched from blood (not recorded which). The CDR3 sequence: CACRAYGDEQFF. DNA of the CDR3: TGTGCCTGTAGAGCCTACGGGGATGAGCAGTTCTTC. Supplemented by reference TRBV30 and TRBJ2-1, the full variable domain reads SQTIHQWPATLVQPVGSPLSLECTVEGTSNPNLYWYRQAAGRGLQLLFYSVGIGQISSEVPQNLSASRPQDRQFILSSKKLLLSDSGFYLCACRAYGDEQFFGPGTRLTVL.